These 24 T cell receptor beta chains came from one sample sequenced in a study of T-cell reconstitution after alpha-beta-depleted transplantation in children. Unique molecular identifiers were incorporated during preparation of the TCRbeta library. TCRdb analysed the PCR reads with MiXCR anew, one entry per CDR3 protein. The sample yields 210,000 or so distinct CDR3 sequences, 8% to 9.5% seen once. The specimen was PBMCs from the stem cell graft donor, collected from the stem cell graft. These receptors were obtained from a human donor who donated a stem cell graft to a child with acute lymphoblastic leukemia.

V and J are TRBV12-3 or TRBV12-4 and TRBJ2-1; D perhaps matches TRBD1 (6 bases). The ends were cut back, 3 bases at V and 9 bases at J, with 27 bases in the middle. CDR3 length: 18 amino acids. CDR3: CASSFLPGSPRGQSEQFF. DNA of the CDR3: TGTGCCAGCAGTTTCTTACCCGGTTCTCCCAGGGGCCAAAGTGAGCAGTTCTTC.

The chain has TRBV5-6 and TRBJ1-3; D gene uncertain. V lost 6 bases and J lost 3, with 4 bases in between. CDR3 length: 11 residues. Germline assignment: CDR1 SGHDT and CDR2 YYEEEE. The CDR3 protein is CASTRGNTIYF. The CDR3 bases are TGTGCCAGCACACGTGGAAACACCATATATTTT.

The CDR3 spells CASRDRASYQPQHF. The CDR3 DNA is TGTGCCAGCAGGGACAGGGCTTCCTATCAGCCCCAGCATTTT. The chain is built from TRBV2 and TRBJ1-5; 8 bases line up with TRBD1. The CDR3 is 14 residues long. With V trimmed by 6 bases and J by 5 bases, 6 bases remained unmatched. Germline V CDR1 and CDR2: SNHLY, FYNNEI.

The chain employs TRBV7-2 and TRBJ1-5; a possible D gene is TRBD1 (5 bases). CDR1 and CDR2 (germline): SGHTA, FQGNSA. The CDR3 covers 14 residues. Trimming stripped 2 bases from V and 4 bases from J, with 9 bases between. CDR3 coding DNA: TGTGCCAGCAGCTTATTGGCAGGGAATCAGCCCCAGCATTTT. It codes for CASSLLAGNQPQHF.

The V call is TRBV7-9, the J call TRBJ1-3, with no clear D. The ends were cut back, 3 bases at V and 0 bases at J, with 12 bases in the middle. The CDR3 consists of 16 residues. In germline, CDR1 is SEHNR, CDR2 FQNEAQ (reference sequence). In DNA, the CDR3 is TGTGCCAGCAGCTTTACGGACGTATTCTCTGGAAACACCATATATTTT. Protein: CASSFTDVFSGNTIYF.

This clonotype came up a few times. V and J are TRBV6-5 and TRBJ1-1, with D tentatively TRBD1 (6 bases). The CDR3 is 15 residues long. V gave up 6 bases and J gave up 0 bases, with 14 bases separating them. Germline CDR1 reads MNHEY; CDR2 reads SVGAGI. The CDR3 DNA follows: TGTGCCAGCAGAAACGGGGGGGGCATGAACACTGAAGCTTTCTTT. Protein sequence: CASRNGGGMNTEAFF.

The chain has TRBV5-6 and TRBJ2-5, with D unclear. This CDR3 has 15 amino acids. CDR1 is SGHDT, CDR2 YYEEEE, per germline. V was shortened by 3 bases and J by 1 base, with 13 bases between the two germline ends. CDR3 sequence reads: CASSYLLVGQETQYF. In nucleotides, the CDR3 is TGTGCCAGCAGCTACCTTCTCGTGGGCCAAGAGACCCAGTACTTC.

This clonotype was observed a handful of times. The junction departs from the called germline gene at one end, perhaps through a read error. The genes are TRBV19 and TRBJ2-2; perhaps TRBD1 as D (5 bases). Germline assignment: CDR1 LNHDA and CDR2 SQIVND (reference sequence). This CDR3 region has 12 residues. The CDR3 DNA is TGTGCCAGTAGTTCTAACAGGCTGGAAGGCCGTTTT. It codes for CASSSNRLEGRF.

Ten or more counts support this clonotype. This CDR3 is CASSHGQGGNNEQFF. In DNA form, the CDR3 reads TGCGCCAGCAGCCACGGACAGGGGGGAAACAATGAGCAGTTCTTC. The chain uses TRBV5-1 and TRBJ2-1, with 10 bases aligning to TRBD1. Germline loops: CDR1 SGHRS, CDR2 YFSETQ. This CDR3 is 15 amino acids long. V lost 4 bases and J lost 5; bases outside the gene matches: 6.

This clonotype was counted many times. The rearrangement links TRBV2 to TRBJ2-7, with D hard to call. Trimming stripped 7 bases from V and 3 bases from J, with 16 bases between. Germline loops: CDR1 SNHLY, CDR2 FYNNEI. This CDR3 spans 14 amino acids. CDR3 DNA sequence: TGTGCCAGCACTACAGACACAGCACTCTACGAGCAGTACTTC. Its protein product is CASTTDTALYEQYF.

The rearrangement uses TRBV29-1 and TRBJ1-5, with unresolved D. The V gene lost 6 bases and the J gene lost 4 bases, with 19 bases spanning the gap. The CDR3 covers 15 residues. CDR1 is SQVTM, CDR2 ANQGSEA, per germline. This CDR3 reads CSVLDAVGPNQPQHF. The CDR3, as DNA: TGCAGCGTCCTAGATGCAGTAGGGCCTAATCAGCCCCAGCATTTT.

The chain links TRBV10-3 to TRBJ1-5, with 8 nucleotides matching TRBD1. Germline V gives CDR1 ENHRY, CDR2 SYGVKD. This CDR3 has 21 amino acids. V gave up 0 bases and J gave up 5 bases; unmatched junction bases: 21. The CDR3 DNA reads TGTGCCATCAGTGAGTCGGAAGGGCCAAGACAGGGGCCCCACCCTGATCAGCCCCAGCATTTT. Its protein is CAISESEGPRQGPHPDQPQHF.

The rearrangement uses TRBV29-1 and TRBJ1-2, with unresolved D. V gave up 5 bases and J gave up 4 bases, with 14 bases separating them. This CDR3 spans 13 amino acids. Germline loops: CDR1 SQVTM, CDR2 ANQGSEA. CDR3 nucleotide sequence: TGCAGCGTTTACCGGGGTATTGGCTATGGCTACACCTTC. Translation gives CSVYRGIGYGYTF.

The genes are TRBV12-3 or TRBV12-4 and TRBJ1-1, with D possibly TRBD1 on 6 matching bases. This CDR3 comprises 14 residues. V was pared by 6 bases and J by 4 bases, with 15 bases between. This chain's CDR3 is CASRPVGASTEAFF. DNA for the CDR3: TGTGCCAGCAGACCCGTGGGGGCGTCCACTGAAGCTTTCTTT.

This clonotype was counted between two and nine times. The CDR3 loop reads CASSPTDRLGSYEQYF. As DNA, the CDR3 is TGTGCCAGCTCGCCTACCGACAGGCTTGGCTCCTACGAGCAGTACTTC. This sequence joins TRBV18 and TRBJ2-7, with a possible D match to TRBD1 (6 bases). The CDR3 covers 16 residues. Between the trimmed V and J ends, which lost 6 bases and 0 bases, there was a span of 18 bases. CDR1 KGHSH and CDR2 LQKENI come from the germline V gene. The full variable domain, its missing parts supplied by reference TRBV18 and TRBJ2-7, is NAGVMQNPRHLVRRRGQEARLRCSPMKGHSHVYWYRQLPEEGLKFMVYLQKENIIDESGMPKERFSAEFPKEGPSILRIQQVVRGDSAAYFCASSPTDRLGSYEQYFGPGTRLTVT.

The sample holds many counts of this clonotype. V usage is TRBV7-2 and J usage is TRBJ1-3; TRBD1 aligns across 9 bases. Germline V gene lookup returns CDR1 SGHTA and CDR2 FQGNSA. V gave up 5 bases and J gave up 4 bases; unmatched junction bases: 9. The CDR3 extends over 16 amino acids. This CDR3 is CASSGKTGGTGNTIYF. The CDR3 DNA reads as TGTGCCAGCAGCGGTAAAACAGGGGGCACAGGAAACACCATATATTTT.

In its sample, this clonotype was seen many times. The CDR3 DNA reads as TGTGCCAGCATCCTGGGGACTAGCACAGATACGCAGTATTTT. Translating gives CASILGTSTDTQYF. The chain carries TRBV12-3 or TRBV12-4 and TRBJ2-3; maybe TRBD2 (6 bases). This CDR3 is 14 amino acids long. V lost 7 bases, J lost 0 bases, and 11 bases lay in between.

The chain joins TRBV29-1 to TRBJ1-2; TRBD1 agrees at 11 bases. The V gene end was trimmed by 4 bases and the J gene end by 0 bases; junction bases not matched to a gene: 1. In germline, CDR1 is SQVTM, CDR2 ANQGSEA. The CDR3 has 14 residues. The CDR3 DNA is TGCAGCGTTGGGGGACAGGGGGCTAACTATGGCTACACCTTC. Its translation: CSVGGQGANYGYTF.

In its sample, this clonotype was seen a few times. The rearrangement links TRBV5-1 to TRBJ2-7; D may be TRBD1 (6 bases). This CDR3 region has 13 residues. Germline V lookup: CDR1 SGHRS, CDR2 YFSETQ. V lost 5 bases and J lost 2, with 11 bases in between. CDR3 in amino acids: CASRPQGTYEQYF. As DNA, the CDR3 is TGCGCCAGCAGACCACAGGGCACCTACGAGCAGTACTTC.

V usage is TRBV12-3 or TRBV12-4 and J usage is TRBJ2-4; TRBD2 might be the D (5 bases). Trimming stripped 5 bases from V and 9 bases from J, with 14 bases between. The CDR3 extends over 13 amino acids. The CDR3 region is CASSGPDSGIQYF. CDR3 bases: TGTGCCAGCAGTGGCCCGGACTCCGGCATTCAGTACTTC.

In its sample, this clonotype was seen many times. This chain links TRBV7-6 with TRBJ1-1; D ambiguous. V shed 4 bases and J shed 4 bases, with 19 bases lying between them. Germline V gene data show CDR1 as SGHVS and CDR2 as FNYEAQ. CDR3 length: 16 amino acids. DNA of the CDR3: TGTGCCAGCAGCTGGGTTGGCGGGGAGTTAAGCACTGAAGCTTTCTTT. Translating it yields CASSWVGGELSTEAFF.

The chain couples TRBV5-1 to TRBJ2-2; 7 nucleotides match TRBD1. This CDR3 is built from 15 residues. CDR1 SGHRS and CDR2 YFSETQ come from the germline V gene. After removal of 0 bases from V and 6 bases from J, the junction contained 5 bases not matched to a gene. The CDR3 nucleotides are TGCGCCAGCAGCTTGGTCCAGACAGGGTCCGGGGAGCTGTTTTTT. Translated, it gives CASSLVQTGSGELFF.

In its sample, this clonotype was seen a few times. The chain uses TRBV19 and TRBJ2-5, with D uncertain. The CDR3 covers 12 residues. With 3 bases removed from V and 5 bases from J, the gap between germline ends came to 7 bases. Germline V gene lookup returns CDR1 LNHDA and CDR2 SQIVND (reference sequence). The CDR3 protein is CASSMEQETQYF. The CDR3 DNA is TGTGCCAGTAGTATGGAGCAGGAGACCCAGTACTTC.

In its sample, this clonotype was seen many times. The gene calls are TRBV5-6 and TRBJ2-3; the D is unclear. The CDR3 has 16 residues. Germline V gene data show CDR1 as SGHDT and CDR2 as YYEEEE. Between the trimmed V and J ends, which lost 5 bases and 4 bases, there was a span of 20 bases. The CDR3 loop reads CASSFNGIRRADTQYF. CDR3 DNA: TGTGCCAGCAGTTTTAATGGAATCAGAAGGGCAGATACGCAGTATTTT. Combining the CDR3 with reference TRBV5-6 and TRBJ2-3 gives the whole variable domain DAGVTQSPTHLIKTRGQQVTLRCSPKSGHDTVSWYQQALGQGPQFIFQYYEEEERQRGNFPDRFSGHQFPNYSSELNVNALLLGDSALYLCASSFNGIRRADTQYFGPGTRLTVL.